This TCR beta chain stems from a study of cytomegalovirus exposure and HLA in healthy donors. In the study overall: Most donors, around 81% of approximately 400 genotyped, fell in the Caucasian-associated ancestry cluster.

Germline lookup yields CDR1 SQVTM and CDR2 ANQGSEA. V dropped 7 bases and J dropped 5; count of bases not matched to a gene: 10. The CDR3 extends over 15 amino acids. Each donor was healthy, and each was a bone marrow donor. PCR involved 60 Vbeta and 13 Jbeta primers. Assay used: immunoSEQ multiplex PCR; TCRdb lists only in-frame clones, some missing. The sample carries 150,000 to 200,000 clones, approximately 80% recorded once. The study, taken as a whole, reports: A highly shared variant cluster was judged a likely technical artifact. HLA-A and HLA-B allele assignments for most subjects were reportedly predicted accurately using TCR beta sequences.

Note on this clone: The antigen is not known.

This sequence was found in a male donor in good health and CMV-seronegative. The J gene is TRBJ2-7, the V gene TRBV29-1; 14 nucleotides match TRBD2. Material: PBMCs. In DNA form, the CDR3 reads TGCAGCGCACGGCCGGGACTAGCGGGAGTTGACGAGCAGTACTTC. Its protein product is CSARPGLAGVDEQYF.